Given below is one T cell receptor (beta chain) in context. The antigen remains unidentified. The sample is drawn from a study of T cells after yellow fever vaccination. TCRdb recomputed calls from the 5' RACE reads with MiXCR, one row per CDR3 protein. The data show about 550,000 distinct CDR3 sequences, 15% to 20% seen once. This CDR3 contains 12 residues. CDR1 is SGHDN, CDR2 FVKESK, per germline. After removal of 4 bases from V and 7 bases from J, the junction contained 3 bases not matched to a gene. Whole-study findings and limits: The study re-detected most primary-vaccination clones after the booster (about 95% CD4, 80% to 90% CD8). When the response was secondary, it was weaker but reached its peak faster, day 5 versus 15.

The V call is TRBV14, the J call TRBJ1-1; 7 nucleotides line up with TRBD1. Specimen: PBMCs, collected 15 days after the yellow fever booster vaccination. The source of this sequence is a man younger than 45 who received the YFV17D yellow fever vaccine. The CDR3 spells CASSPTGFEAFF. The DNA for the CDR3 is TGTGCCAGCAGCCCGACAGGGTTTGAAGCTTTCTTT.